This T cell receptor (beta chain) was sequenced in a study of cytomegalovirus exposure and HLA in healthy donors. Germline V gene data show CDR1 as SGHTA and CDR2 as FQGNSA. Trimming removed 11 bases at V and 1 base at J, with 16 bases between. CDR3 length: 14 residues. Whole-study results and caveats: HLA restriction was apparent for most CMV-associated TCR beta chains in a later analysis. In vitro confirmation showed three CMV-associated chains to be CMV antigen specific.

The PCR employed 60 Vbeta primers together with 13 Jbeta primers. Method: immunoSEQ multiplex PCR; TCRdb's copy keeps in-frame clones and lacks some. The top ten hold approximately 10% of the sample, which has about 160,000 clones, almost 80% seen once. Comment on this clone: Its antigen is still unknown.

The rearrangement uses TRBV7-2 and TRBJ2-3; D uncertain. The sample consisted of PBMCs. This sequence originates from a young man in good health and CMV-seropositive. As DNA, the CDR3 is TGTGCCGAGGCCTTGGTGATAGGCACAGATACGCAGTATTTT. Its protein product is CAEALVIGTDTQYF.